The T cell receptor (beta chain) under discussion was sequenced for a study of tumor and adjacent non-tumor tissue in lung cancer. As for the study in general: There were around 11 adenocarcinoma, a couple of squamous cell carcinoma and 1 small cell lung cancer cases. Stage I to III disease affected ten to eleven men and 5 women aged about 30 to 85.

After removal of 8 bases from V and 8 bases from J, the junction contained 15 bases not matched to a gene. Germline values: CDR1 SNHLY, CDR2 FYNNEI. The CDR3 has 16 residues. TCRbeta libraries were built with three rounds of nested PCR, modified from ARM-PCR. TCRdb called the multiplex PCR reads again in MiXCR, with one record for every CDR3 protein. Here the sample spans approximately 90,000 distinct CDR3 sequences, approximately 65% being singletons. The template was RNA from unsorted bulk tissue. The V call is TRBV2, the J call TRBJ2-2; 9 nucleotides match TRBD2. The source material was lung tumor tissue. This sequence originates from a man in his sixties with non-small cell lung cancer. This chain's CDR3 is CASQPTVLAGIGELFF. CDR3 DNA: TGTGCCAGCCAGCCGACGGTACTAGCGGGTATAGGGGAGCTGTTTTTT.